The present entry profiles one TCR beta chain with its context. The source of the sample is a study of blood T cell repertoires in COVID-19. In the study overall: The United States, Italy and Spain supplied acute and convalescent COVID-19 samples.

The ends were cut back, 5 bases at V and 4 bases at J, with 8 bases in the middle. The CDR3 length is 12 residues. Germline V CDR1 and CDR2: SGHTA, FQGNSA. Generated by immunoSEQ multiplex PCR, the TCRdb table keeps only in-frame clones and is missing some. The sample has fewer than 400,000 clones, 85% to 90% seen once. The sequence derives from a woman in her 30s who had recovered from COVID-19. Sequencing was performed on PBMCs or T cells enriched from blood (not recorded which). The chain links TRBV7-2 to TRBJ1-1; possible D gene TRBD1, 6 bases. CDR3 nucleotides: TGTGCCAGCAGCCAGACAGGCACTGAAGCTTTCTTT. Residues: CASSQTGTEAFF. Full variable domain (rest looked up from reference TRBV7-2 and TRBJ1-1): GAGVSQSPSNKVTEKGKDVELRCDPISGHTALYWYRQSLGQGLEFLIYFQGNSAPDKSGLPSDRFSAERTGGSVSTLTIQRTQQEDSAVYLCASSQTGTEAFFGQGTRLTVV.